This T cell receptor beta chain was retrieved from a study of blood T cell repertoires in COVID-19. In the authors' methods: Estimation of nucleated cell counts was performed using reference gene primer amplification. The repertoire was sequenced with immunoSEQ multiplex PCR; TCRdb's copy has only in-frame clones and lacks some. V and J calls and clone size come straight from that table; D and trimming were deduced from the DNA. The sample includes some 190,000 clones, approximately 85% of them seen just once. The CDR3 length is 15 residues. CDR1 SGHNT and CDR2 YYREEE come from the germline V gene (reference sequence). With 0 bases removed from V and 2 bases from J, the gap between germline ends came to 10 bases. Recruitment covered some 25 US areas and drew participants whose ages spanned about 18 to 100 years.

Sequenced input: PBMCs or T cells enriched from blood (not recorded which). The chain is built from TRBV5-4 and TRBJ2-3; D is uncertain. The source is a man aged 40-49 years with acute COVID-19. CDR3 sequence: CASSLGPGTTDTQYF. In DNA form, the CDR3 reads TGTGCCAGCAGCTTGGGTCCGGGTACCACAGATACGCAGTATTTT.